These T cell receptor beta chains were read from a single sample in a study of OX40 agonist ivuxolimab in advanced cancers. The method was immunoSEQ multiplex PCR; TCRdb's version includes in-frame clones alone and lacks a portion of them. The repertoire consists of 70,000 to 85,000 clones, with about 85% occurring once and the leading ten covering over 0.75%. This material consisted of CD4+ or CD8+ T cells sorted from blood, taken in a trial of the OX40 agonist ivuxolimab. The receptors were sampled from an adult with an advanced solid tumor such as melanoma, head and neck, liver or kidney cancer. Both conserved end residues are part of each CDR3. Each record gives: V gene, J gene, D gene, clone size, CDR3 protein, CDR3 DNA. D genes are given only for firm matches. For some rows the clone size is stated as once, few or many, or as a class when expanded; others skip it.

V: TRBV7-9; J: TRBJ2-2; D: .; size: .; CDR3: CASSLGWAGELFF; DNA: TGTGCCAGCAGCTTAGGCTGGGCCGGGGAGCTGTTTTTT
V: TRBV4-1; J: TRBJ1-3; D: .; size: .; CDR3: CASSQEGGRPSGNTIYF; DNA: TGCGCCAGCAGCCAAGAAGGAGGGAGGCCGTCTGGAAACACCATATATTTT
V: TRBV6-5; J: TRBJ2-7; D: .; size: .; CDR3: CASSYLRGYEQYF; DNA: TGTGCCAGCAGTTACCTCCGCGGCTACGAGCAGTACTTC
V: TRBV29-1; J: TRBJ2-7; D: TRBD2; size: .; CDR3: CSVSKAGVVYEQYF; DNA: TGCAGCGTTAGTAAAGCGGGAGTGGTCTACGAGCAGTACTTC
V: TRBV9; J: TRBJ1-1; D: .; size: .; CDR3: CASSVQGNTEAFF; DNA: TGTGCCAGCAGCGTCCAGGGGAACACTGAAGCTTTCTTT
V: TRBV7-9; J: TRBJ2-5; D: TRBD2; size: .; CDR3: CASSPPGLAGSQTQYF; DNA: TGTGCCAGCAGCCCCCCCGGACTAGCGGGATCACAGACCCAGTACTTC
V: TRBV7-6; J: TRBJ1-3; D: TRBD1; size: .; CDR3: CASSLNPTGGDTIYF; DNA: TGTGCCAGCAGCTTAAATCCGACAGGGGGGGACACCATATATTTT
V: TRBV11-2; J: TRBJ2-2; D: .; size: few; CDR3: CASSSSGLGELFF; DNA: TGTGCCAGCAGCTCCTCGGGGCTCGGGGAGCTGTTTTTT
V: TRBV7-2; J: TRBJ1-4; D: TRBD1; size: .; CDR3: CASSLKKGGEGSNEKLFF; DNA: TGTGCCAGCAGCTTAAAGAAAGGGGGCGAAGGATCTAATGAAAAACTGTTTTTT
V: TRBV18; J: TRBJ2-5; D: .; size: .; CDR3: CASSRTAQETQYF; DNA: TGTGCCAGCTCACGGACAGCCCAAGAGACCCAGTACTTC
V: TRBV2; J: TRBJ2-1; D: .; size: .; CDR3: CASRSVLDVNEQFF; DNA: TGTGCCAGCAGATCAGTTCTCGACGTCAATGAGCAGTTCTTC
V: TRBV25-1; J: TRBJ1-4; D: .; size: .; CDR3: CASSDRGGEKLFF; DNA: TGTGCCAGCAGTGATAGGGGGGGTGAAAAACTGTTTTTT
V: TRBV6-1; J: TRBJ2-1; D: .; size: .; CDR3: CASDLGGGAVTEFF; DNA: TGTGCCAGCGACCTCGGAGGGGGGGCCGTTACGGAGTTCTTC
V: TRBV5-1; J: TRBJ1-4; D: .; size: .; CDR3: CASSLGVRDPTNEKLFF; DNA: TGCGCCAGCAGCTTGGGTGTACGGGATCCAACTAATGAAAAACTGTTTTTT
V: TRBV29-1; J: TRBJ2-2; D: .; size: .; CDR3: CSVRWRNTGELFF; DNA: TGCAGCGTTAGGTGGCGGAACACCGGGGAGCTGTTTTTT
V: TRBV10-2; J: TRBJ1-2; D: .; size: .; CDR3: CASSPGAGVRGLGYTF; DNA: TGCGCCAGCAGTCCGGGAGCCGGGGTACGAGGGCTAGGCTACACCTTC
V: TRBV5-4; J: TRBJ1-3; D: .; size: .; CDR3: CASSPTGSAGNTIYF; DNA: TGTGCCAGCAGCCCAACAGGGTCGGCTGGAAACACCATATATTTT
V: TRBV5-1; J: TRBJ1-1; D: .; size: .; CDR3: CASSLDGLNTEAFF; DNA: TGCGCCAGCAGCTTGGACGGGTTGAACACTGAAGCTTTCTTT
V: TRBV11-3; J: TRBJ2-1; D: .; size: .; CDR3: CASSLDGGNEQFF; DNA: TGTGCCAGCAGCTTGGACGGGGGCAATGAGCAGTTCTTC
V: TRBV30; J: TRBJ2-5; D: .; size: .; CDR3: CAWSRPLGETQYF; DNA: TGTGCCTGGAGCCGGCCCCTGGGGGAGACCCAGTACTTC
V: TRBV7-2; J: TRBJ2-1; D: TRBD2; size: .; CDR3: CASSLVSSGSGSYNEQFF; DNA: TGTGCCAGCAGCTTAGTTTCGAGCGGGAGTGGCTCCTACAATGAGCAGTTCTTC
V: TRBV9; J: TRBJ1-2; D: TRBD1; size: .; CDR3: CASSRTALDRDGYTF; DNA: TGTGCCAGCAGCAGAACCGCCTTGGACAGGGATGGCTACACCTTC
V: TRBV29-1; J: TRBJ2-3; D: TRBD2; size: .; CDR3: CSVGRLAGGDTQYF; DNA: TGCAGCGTGGGGAGACTAGCGGGAGGAGATACGCAGTATTTT
V: TRBV4-3; J: TRBJ1-1; D: TRBD1; size: .; CDR3: CASSQLDRAVNTEAFF; DNA: TGCGCCAGCAGCCAACTAGACAGGGCAGTGAACACTGAAGCTTTCTTT
V: TRBV19; J: TRBJ2-3; D: TRBD2; size: .; CDR3: CASSIYRLAGVESTDTQYF; DNA: TGTGCCAGTAGTATTTATCGACTAGCGGGAGTTGAGAGCACAGATACGCAGTATTTT
V: TRBV4-1; J: TRBJ2-4; D: .; size: .; CDR3: CASSQVSEQRNIQYF; DNA: TGCGCCAGCAGCCAAGTATCGGAACAGCGAAACATTCAGTACTTC
V: TRBV7-3; J: TRBJ1-1; D: TRBD1; size: .; CDR3: CASSPGQGWNTEAFF; DNA: TGTGCCAGCAGCCCTGGACAGGGGTGGAACACTGAAGCTTTCTTT
V: TRBV6-4; J: TRBJ2-4; D: TRBD2; size: .; CDR3: CASSGRGGDIQYF; DNA: TGTGCCAGCAGTGGCCGGGGGGGCGACATTCAGTACTTC
V: TRBV9; J: TRBJ1-2; D: .; size: .; CDR3: CASSADTGHLYGYTF; DNA: TGTGCCAGCAGCGCCGACACGGGGCACCTCTATGGCTACACCTTC